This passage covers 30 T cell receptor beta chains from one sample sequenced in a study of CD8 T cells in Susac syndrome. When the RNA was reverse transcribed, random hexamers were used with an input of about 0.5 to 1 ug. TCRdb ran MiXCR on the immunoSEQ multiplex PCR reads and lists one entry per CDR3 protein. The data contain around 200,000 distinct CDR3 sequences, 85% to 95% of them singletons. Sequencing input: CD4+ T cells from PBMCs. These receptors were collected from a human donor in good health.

CDR3 protein: CASSVGLGAGGETQYF. Here the CDR3 DNA reads TGTGCCAGCAGCGTAGGTCTGGGGGCGGGAGGGGAGACCCAGTACTTC. V gene TRBV9 combines with J gene TRBJ2-5; 9 nucleotides align to TRBD2. CDR1 is SGDLS and CDR2 is YYNGEE in the germline V gene. Germline trimming cut 0 bases from V and 5 bases from J; bases unmatched to any gene: 8. CDR3 size: 16 residues. The variable domain in full, with the rest retrieved from reference TRBV9 and TRBJ2-5, is DSGVTQTPKHLITATGQRVTLRCSPRSGDLSVYWYQQSLDQGLQFLIQYYNGEERAKGNILERFSAQQFPDLHSELNLSSLELGDSALYFCASSVGLGAGGETQYFGPGTRLLVL.

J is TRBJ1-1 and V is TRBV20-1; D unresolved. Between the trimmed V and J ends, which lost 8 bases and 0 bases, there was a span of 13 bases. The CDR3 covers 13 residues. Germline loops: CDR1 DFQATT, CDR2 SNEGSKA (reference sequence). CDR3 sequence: CSHLVLVNTEAFF. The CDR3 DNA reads TGCAGTCATTTGGTTCTGGTGAACACTGAAGCTTTCTTT.

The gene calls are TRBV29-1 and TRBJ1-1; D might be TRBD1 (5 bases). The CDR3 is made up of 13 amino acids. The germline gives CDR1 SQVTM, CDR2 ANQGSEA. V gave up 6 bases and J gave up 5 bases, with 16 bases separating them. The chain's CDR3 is CSVTQATGTEAFF. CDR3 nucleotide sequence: TGCAGCGTGACACAGGCTACGGGGACTGAAGCTTTCTTT.

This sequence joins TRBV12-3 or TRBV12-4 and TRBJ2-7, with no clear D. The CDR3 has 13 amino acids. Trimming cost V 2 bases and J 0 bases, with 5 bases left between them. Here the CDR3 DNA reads TGTGCCAGCAGTTTAAGCAGCTCCTACGAGCAGTACGTC. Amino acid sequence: CASSLSSSYEQYV.

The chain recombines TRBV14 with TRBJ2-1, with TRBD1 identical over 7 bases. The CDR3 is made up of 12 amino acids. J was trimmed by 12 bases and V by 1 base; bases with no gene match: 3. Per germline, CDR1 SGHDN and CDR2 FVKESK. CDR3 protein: CASSQVDRMQFF. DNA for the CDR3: TGTGCCAGCAGCCAAGTGGACAGGATGCAGTTCTTC.

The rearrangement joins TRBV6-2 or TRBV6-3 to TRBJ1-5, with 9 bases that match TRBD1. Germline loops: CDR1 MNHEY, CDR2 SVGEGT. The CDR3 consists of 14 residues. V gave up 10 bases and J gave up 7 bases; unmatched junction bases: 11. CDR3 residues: CATSGAGTGQPQHF. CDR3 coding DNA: TGTGCCACCAGCGGGGCAGGGACAGGGCAGCCCCAGCATTTT.

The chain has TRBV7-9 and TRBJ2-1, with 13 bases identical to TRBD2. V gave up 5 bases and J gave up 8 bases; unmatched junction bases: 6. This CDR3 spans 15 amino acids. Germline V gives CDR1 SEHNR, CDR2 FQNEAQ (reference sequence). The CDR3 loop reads CASSAGTSGAYEQFF. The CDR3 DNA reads TGTGCCAGCAGCGCCGGGACTAGCGGGGCCTATGAGCAGTTCTTC.

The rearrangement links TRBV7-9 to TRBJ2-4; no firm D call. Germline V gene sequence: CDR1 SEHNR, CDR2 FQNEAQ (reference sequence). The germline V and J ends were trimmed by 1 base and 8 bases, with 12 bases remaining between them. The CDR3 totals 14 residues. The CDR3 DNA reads TGTGCCAGCAGCTTAGTAGGGAAATGGGACATTCAGTACTTC. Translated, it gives CASSLVGKWDIQYF. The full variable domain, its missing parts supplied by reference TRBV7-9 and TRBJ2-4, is DTGVSQNPRHKITKRGQNVTFRCDPISEHNRLYWYRQTLGQGPEFLTYFQNEAQLEKSRLLSDRFSAERPKGSFSTLEIQRTEQGDSAMYLCASSLVGKWDIQYFGAGTRLSVL.

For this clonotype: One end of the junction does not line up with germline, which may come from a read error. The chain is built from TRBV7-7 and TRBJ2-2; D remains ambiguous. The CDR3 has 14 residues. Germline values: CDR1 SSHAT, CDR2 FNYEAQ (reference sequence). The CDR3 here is CASSPAVGAGELFF. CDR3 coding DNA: TGTGCTAGCAGCCCTGCAGTCGGTGCCGGGGAGCTGTTTTTT.

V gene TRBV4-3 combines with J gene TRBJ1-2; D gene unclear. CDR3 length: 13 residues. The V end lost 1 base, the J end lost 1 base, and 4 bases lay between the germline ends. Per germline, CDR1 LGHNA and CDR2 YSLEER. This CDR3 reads CASSQGVNYGYTF. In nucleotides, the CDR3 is TGCGCCAGCAGCCAAGGGGTTAACTATGGCTACACCTTC.

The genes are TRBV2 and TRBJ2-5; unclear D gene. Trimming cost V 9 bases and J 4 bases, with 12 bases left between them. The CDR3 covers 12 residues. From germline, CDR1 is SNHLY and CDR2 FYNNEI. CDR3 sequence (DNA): TGTGCCAGTGGGGAAGGACGAGAGACCCAGTACTTC. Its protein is CASGEGRETQYF.

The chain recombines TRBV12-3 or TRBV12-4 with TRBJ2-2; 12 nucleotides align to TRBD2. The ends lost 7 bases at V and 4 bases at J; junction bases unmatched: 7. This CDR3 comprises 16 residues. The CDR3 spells CASTLGLAGSTGELFF. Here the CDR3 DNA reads TGTGCCAGCACCCTCGGACTAGCGGGGAGCACCGGGGAGCTGTTTTTT.

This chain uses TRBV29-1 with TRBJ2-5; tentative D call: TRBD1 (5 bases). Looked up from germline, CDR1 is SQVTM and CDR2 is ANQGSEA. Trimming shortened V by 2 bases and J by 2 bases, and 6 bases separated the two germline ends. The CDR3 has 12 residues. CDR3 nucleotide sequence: TGCAGCGTTGAACCAGGGCAAGAGACCCAGTACTTC. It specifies CSVEPGQETQYF.

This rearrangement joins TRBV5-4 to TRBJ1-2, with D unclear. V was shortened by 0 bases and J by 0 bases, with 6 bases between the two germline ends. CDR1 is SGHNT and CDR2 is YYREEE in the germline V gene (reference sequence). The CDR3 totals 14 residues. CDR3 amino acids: CASSLDSANYGYTF. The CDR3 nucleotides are TGTGCCAGCAGCTTGGATTCAGCTAACTATGGCTACACCTTC.

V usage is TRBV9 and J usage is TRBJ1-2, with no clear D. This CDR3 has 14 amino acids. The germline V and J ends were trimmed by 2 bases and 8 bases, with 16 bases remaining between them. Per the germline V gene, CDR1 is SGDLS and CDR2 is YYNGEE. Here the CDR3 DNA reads TGTGCCAGCAGCGTCAGGTCTTCCGTTGGAGGCTACACCTTC. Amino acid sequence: CASSVRSSVGGYTF.

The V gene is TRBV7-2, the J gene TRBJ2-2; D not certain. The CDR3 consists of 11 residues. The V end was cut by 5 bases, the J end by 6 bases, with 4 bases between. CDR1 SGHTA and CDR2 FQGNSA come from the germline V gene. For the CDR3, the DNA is TGTGCCAGCAGCGCACCCGGGGAGCTGTTTTTT. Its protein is CASSAPGELFF.

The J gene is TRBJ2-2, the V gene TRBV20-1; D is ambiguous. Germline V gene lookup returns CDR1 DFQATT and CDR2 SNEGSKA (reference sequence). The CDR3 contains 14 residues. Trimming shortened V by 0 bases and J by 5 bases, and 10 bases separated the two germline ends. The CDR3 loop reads CSARDSSRTGELFF. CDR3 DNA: TGCAGTGCTAGAGATTCATCCAGGACCGGGGAGCTGTTTTTT.

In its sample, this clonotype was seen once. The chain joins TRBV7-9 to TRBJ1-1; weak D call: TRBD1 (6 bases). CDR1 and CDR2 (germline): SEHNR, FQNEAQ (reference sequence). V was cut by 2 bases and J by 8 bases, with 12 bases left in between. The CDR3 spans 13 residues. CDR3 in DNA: TGTGCCAGCAGCTTAAGTTTGGGGGCGGAAGCTTTCTTT. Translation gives CASSLSLGAEAFF.

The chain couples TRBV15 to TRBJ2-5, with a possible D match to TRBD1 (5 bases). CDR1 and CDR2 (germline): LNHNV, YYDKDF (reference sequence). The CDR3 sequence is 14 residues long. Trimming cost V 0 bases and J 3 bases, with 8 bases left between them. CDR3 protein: CATSRDRVEETQYF. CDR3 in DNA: TGTGCCACCAGCAGAGACAGGGTCGAAGAGACCCAGTACTTC.

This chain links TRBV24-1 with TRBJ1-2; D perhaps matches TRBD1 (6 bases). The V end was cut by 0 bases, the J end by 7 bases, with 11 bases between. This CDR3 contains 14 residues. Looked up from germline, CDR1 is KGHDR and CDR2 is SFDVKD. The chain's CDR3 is CATSDLSRGSGYTF. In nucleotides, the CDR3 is TGTGCCACCAGTGATTTGTCGAGGGGGAGTGGCTACACCTTC.

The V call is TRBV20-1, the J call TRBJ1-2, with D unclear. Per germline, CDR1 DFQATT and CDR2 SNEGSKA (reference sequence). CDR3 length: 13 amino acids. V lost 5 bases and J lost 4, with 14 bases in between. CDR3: CSALHYGRYGYTF. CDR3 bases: TGCAGTGCTCTCCATTACGGACGCTATGGCTACACCTTC.

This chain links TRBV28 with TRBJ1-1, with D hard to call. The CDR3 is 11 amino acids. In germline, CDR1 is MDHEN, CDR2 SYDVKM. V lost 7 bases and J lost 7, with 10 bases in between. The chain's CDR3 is CASNLGDEAFF. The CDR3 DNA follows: TGTGCCAGCAACCTCGGGGATGAAGCTTTCTTT.

CDR3 amino acids: CASSIQGYTEAFF. CDR3 DNA: TGTGCCAGCAGTATTCAGGGTTACACTGAAGCTTTCTTT. The chain is built from TRBV27 and TRBJ1-1; a weak D match, TRBD1 (5 bases). The CDR3 loop spans 13 amino acids. Trimming pared 5 bases from V and 3 bases from J, leaving 10 bases between. Germline CDR1 reads MNHEY; CDR2 reads SMNVEV (reference sequence).

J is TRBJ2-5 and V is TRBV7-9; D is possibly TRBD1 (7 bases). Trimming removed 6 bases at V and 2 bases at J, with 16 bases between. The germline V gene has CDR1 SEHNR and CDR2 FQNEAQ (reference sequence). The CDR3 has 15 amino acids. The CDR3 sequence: CASSLGGTAQETQYF. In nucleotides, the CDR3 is TGTGCCAGCAGTTTGGGCGGGACAGCACAAGAGACCCAGTACTTC.

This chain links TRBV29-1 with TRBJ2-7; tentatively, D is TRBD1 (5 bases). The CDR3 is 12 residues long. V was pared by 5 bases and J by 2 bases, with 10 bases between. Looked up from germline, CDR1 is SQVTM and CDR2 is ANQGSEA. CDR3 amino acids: CSVSTDTYEQYF. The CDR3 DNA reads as TGCAGCGTTTCGACAGACACCTACGAGCAGTACTTC.

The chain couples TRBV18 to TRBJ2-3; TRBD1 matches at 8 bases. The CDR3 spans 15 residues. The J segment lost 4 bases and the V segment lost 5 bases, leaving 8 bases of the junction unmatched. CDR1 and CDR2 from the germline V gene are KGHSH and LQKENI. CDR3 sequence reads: CASSSLQGVADTQYF. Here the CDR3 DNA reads TGTGCCAGCTCATCGCTACAGGGGGTTGCAGATACGCAGTATTTT.

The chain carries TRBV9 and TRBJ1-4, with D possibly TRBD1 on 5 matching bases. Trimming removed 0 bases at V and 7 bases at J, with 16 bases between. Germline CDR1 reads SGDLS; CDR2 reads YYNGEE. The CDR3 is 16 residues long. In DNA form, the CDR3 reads TGTGCCAGCAGCGTAGGAGGGACTCGGACCCGTGAAAAACTGTTTTTT. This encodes CASSVGGTRTREKLFF. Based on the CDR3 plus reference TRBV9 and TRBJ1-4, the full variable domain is DSGVTQTPKHLITATGQRVTLRCSPRSGDLSVYWYQQSLDQGLQFLIQYYNGEERAKGNILERFSAQQFPDLHSELNLSSLELGDSALYFCASSVGGTRTREKLFFGSGTQLSVL.

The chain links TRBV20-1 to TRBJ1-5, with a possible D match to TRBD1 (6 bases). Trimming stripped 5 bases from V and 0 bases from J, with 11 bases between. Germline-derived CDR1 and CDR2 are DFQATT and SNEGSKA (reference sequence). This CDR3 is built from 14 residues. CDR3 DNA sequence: TGCAGTGCTGGGGGGCGGAATAGCAATCAGCCCCAGCATTTT. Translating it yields CSAGGRNSNQPQHF.

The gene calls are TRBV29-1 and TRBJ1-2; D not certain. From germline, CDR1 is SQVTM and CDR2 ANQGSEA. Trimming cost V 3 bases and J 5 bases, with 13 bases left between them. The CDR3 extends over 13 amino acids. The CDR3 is CSVEGFGRYGYTF. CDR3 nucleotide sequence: TGCAGCGTTGAGGGGTTTGGGCGGTATGGCTACACCTTC.

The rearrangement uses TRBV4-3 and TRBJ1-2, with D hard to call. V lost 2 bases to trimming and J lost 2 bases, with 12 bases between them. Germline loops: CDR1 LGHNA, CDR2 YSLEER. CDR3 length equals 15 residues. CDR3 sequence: CASSQKVRSNYGYTF. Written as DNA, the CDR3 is TGCGCCAGCAGCCAAAAGGTTAGGTCCAACTATGGCTACACCTTC.